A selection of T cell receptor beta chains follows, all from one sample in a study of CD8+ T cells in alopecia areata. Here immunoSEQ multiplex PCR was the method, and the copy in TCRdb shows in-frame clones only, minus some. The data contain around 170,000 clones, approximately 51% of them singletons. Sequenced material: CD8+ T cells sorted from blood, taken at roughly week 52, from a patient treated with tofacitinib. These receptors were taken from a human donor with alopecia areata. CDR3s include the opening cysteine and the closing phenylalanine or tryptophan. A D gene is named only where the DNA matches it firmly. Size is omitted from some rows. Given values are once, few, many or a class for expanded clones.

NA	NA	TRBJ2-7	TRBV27	TGTGCCAGCAGTTTAGCCAGGGGCTCCTACGAGCAGTACTTC	CASSLARGSYEQYF
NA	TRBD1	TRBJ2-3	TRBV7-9	TGTGCCAGCAGCCGGGACAGGGGCGATGGCACAGATACGCAGTATTTT	CASSRDRGDGTDTQYF
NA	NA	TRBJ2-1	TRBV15	TGTGCCACCAGCAGCGGCGGGACCGCTTTTTACAATGAGCAGTTCTTC	CATSSGGTAFYNEQFF
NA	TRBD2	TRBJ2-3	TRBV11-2	TGTGCCAGCAGCCCCCCGGGACTAGCGGGTAGTGGTACGCAGTATTTT	CASSPPGLAGSGTQYF
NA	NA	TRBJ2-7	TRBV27	TGTGCCAGCAGTCCCATCCCAGGGGCCGAGCAGTACTTC	CASSPIPGAEQYF
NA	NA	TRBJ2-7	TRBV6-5	TGTGCCAGCACCGCCCGGCCAGGGGACTTATACGAGCAGTACTTC	CASTARPGDLYEQYF
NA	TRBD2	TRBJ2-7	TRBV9	TGTGCCAGCAGCCGCGGACTAGAGGGCTACGAGCAGTACTTC	CASSRGLEGYEQYF
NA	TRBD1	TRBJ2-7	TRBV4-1	TGCGCCAGCAGCTACCGGGACAGAACCTACGAGCAGTACTTC	CASSYRDRTYEQYF
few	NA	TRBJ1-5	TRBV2	TGTGCCAGCAGTGAACCCAGGCAGCCCCAGCATTTT	CASSEPRQPQHF
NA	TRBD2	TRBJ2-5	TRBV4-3	TGCGCCAGCAGCCCCCGGGGCGGGGGGCAAGAGACCCAGTACTTC	CASSPRGGGQETQYF
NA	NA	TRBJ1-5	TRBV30	TGTGCCTGGAGTGTACGGGTTTCAGGCGGACAACCCCAGCATTTT	CAWSVRVSGGQPQHF
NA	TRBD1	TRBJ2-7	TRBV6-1	TGTGCCAGCAGTGAAGAGAAGACAGGGGGCCCTTACGAGCAGTACTTC	CASSEEKTGGPYEQYF
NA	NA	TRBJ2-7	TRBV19	TGTGCCAGTAGTATAGACAGGGGTCTAGCCTACGAGCAGTACTTC	CASSIDRGLAYEQYF
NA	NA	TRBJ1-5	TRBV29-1	TGCAGCGTTGTCGATGGAAATCAGCCCCAGCATTTT	CSVVDGNQPQHF
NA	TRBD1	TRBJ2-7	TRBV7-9	TGTGCCAGCAGCTTGGGGGACAGTCTCGAGCAGTACTTC	CASSLGDSLEQYF
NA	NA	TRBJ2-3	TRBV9	TGTGCCAGCAGCGCCCCAGGGGGCACAGATACGCAGTATTTT	CASSAPGGTDTQYF
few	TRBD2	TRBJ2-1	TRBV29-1	TGCAGCGTTGAAGATCGCGGGGGGGCCTACAATGAGCAGTTCTTC	CSVEDRGGAYNEQFF